The clone carrying this T cell receptor (beta chain) has ten or more counts. V shed 3 bases and J shed 3 bases, with 7 bases lying between them. The germline V gene encodes CDR1 LNHNV and CDR2 YYDKDF (reference sequence). This CDR3 has 13 amino acids. This record comes from a study of T-cell reconstitution after alpha-beta-depleted transplantation in children. Using unique molecular identifiers, the investigators prepared the TCRbeta library. TCRdb re-called the PCR reads through MiXCR, storing one row per CDR3 protein. The data show approximately 240,000 distinct CDR3 sequences, with about a tenth seen just once and approximately 5.9% held by the top ten.

This chain uses TRBV15 with TRBJ2-3; D ambiguous. The material sequenced was PBMCs from the stem cell graft donor, taken from the stem cell graft. This sequence was found in a human donor who donated a stem cell graft to a child with acute lymphoblastic leukemia. CDR3 bases: TGTGCCACCAGCAGGGACCCAACAGATACGCAGTATTTT. Residues: CATSRDPTDTQYF.